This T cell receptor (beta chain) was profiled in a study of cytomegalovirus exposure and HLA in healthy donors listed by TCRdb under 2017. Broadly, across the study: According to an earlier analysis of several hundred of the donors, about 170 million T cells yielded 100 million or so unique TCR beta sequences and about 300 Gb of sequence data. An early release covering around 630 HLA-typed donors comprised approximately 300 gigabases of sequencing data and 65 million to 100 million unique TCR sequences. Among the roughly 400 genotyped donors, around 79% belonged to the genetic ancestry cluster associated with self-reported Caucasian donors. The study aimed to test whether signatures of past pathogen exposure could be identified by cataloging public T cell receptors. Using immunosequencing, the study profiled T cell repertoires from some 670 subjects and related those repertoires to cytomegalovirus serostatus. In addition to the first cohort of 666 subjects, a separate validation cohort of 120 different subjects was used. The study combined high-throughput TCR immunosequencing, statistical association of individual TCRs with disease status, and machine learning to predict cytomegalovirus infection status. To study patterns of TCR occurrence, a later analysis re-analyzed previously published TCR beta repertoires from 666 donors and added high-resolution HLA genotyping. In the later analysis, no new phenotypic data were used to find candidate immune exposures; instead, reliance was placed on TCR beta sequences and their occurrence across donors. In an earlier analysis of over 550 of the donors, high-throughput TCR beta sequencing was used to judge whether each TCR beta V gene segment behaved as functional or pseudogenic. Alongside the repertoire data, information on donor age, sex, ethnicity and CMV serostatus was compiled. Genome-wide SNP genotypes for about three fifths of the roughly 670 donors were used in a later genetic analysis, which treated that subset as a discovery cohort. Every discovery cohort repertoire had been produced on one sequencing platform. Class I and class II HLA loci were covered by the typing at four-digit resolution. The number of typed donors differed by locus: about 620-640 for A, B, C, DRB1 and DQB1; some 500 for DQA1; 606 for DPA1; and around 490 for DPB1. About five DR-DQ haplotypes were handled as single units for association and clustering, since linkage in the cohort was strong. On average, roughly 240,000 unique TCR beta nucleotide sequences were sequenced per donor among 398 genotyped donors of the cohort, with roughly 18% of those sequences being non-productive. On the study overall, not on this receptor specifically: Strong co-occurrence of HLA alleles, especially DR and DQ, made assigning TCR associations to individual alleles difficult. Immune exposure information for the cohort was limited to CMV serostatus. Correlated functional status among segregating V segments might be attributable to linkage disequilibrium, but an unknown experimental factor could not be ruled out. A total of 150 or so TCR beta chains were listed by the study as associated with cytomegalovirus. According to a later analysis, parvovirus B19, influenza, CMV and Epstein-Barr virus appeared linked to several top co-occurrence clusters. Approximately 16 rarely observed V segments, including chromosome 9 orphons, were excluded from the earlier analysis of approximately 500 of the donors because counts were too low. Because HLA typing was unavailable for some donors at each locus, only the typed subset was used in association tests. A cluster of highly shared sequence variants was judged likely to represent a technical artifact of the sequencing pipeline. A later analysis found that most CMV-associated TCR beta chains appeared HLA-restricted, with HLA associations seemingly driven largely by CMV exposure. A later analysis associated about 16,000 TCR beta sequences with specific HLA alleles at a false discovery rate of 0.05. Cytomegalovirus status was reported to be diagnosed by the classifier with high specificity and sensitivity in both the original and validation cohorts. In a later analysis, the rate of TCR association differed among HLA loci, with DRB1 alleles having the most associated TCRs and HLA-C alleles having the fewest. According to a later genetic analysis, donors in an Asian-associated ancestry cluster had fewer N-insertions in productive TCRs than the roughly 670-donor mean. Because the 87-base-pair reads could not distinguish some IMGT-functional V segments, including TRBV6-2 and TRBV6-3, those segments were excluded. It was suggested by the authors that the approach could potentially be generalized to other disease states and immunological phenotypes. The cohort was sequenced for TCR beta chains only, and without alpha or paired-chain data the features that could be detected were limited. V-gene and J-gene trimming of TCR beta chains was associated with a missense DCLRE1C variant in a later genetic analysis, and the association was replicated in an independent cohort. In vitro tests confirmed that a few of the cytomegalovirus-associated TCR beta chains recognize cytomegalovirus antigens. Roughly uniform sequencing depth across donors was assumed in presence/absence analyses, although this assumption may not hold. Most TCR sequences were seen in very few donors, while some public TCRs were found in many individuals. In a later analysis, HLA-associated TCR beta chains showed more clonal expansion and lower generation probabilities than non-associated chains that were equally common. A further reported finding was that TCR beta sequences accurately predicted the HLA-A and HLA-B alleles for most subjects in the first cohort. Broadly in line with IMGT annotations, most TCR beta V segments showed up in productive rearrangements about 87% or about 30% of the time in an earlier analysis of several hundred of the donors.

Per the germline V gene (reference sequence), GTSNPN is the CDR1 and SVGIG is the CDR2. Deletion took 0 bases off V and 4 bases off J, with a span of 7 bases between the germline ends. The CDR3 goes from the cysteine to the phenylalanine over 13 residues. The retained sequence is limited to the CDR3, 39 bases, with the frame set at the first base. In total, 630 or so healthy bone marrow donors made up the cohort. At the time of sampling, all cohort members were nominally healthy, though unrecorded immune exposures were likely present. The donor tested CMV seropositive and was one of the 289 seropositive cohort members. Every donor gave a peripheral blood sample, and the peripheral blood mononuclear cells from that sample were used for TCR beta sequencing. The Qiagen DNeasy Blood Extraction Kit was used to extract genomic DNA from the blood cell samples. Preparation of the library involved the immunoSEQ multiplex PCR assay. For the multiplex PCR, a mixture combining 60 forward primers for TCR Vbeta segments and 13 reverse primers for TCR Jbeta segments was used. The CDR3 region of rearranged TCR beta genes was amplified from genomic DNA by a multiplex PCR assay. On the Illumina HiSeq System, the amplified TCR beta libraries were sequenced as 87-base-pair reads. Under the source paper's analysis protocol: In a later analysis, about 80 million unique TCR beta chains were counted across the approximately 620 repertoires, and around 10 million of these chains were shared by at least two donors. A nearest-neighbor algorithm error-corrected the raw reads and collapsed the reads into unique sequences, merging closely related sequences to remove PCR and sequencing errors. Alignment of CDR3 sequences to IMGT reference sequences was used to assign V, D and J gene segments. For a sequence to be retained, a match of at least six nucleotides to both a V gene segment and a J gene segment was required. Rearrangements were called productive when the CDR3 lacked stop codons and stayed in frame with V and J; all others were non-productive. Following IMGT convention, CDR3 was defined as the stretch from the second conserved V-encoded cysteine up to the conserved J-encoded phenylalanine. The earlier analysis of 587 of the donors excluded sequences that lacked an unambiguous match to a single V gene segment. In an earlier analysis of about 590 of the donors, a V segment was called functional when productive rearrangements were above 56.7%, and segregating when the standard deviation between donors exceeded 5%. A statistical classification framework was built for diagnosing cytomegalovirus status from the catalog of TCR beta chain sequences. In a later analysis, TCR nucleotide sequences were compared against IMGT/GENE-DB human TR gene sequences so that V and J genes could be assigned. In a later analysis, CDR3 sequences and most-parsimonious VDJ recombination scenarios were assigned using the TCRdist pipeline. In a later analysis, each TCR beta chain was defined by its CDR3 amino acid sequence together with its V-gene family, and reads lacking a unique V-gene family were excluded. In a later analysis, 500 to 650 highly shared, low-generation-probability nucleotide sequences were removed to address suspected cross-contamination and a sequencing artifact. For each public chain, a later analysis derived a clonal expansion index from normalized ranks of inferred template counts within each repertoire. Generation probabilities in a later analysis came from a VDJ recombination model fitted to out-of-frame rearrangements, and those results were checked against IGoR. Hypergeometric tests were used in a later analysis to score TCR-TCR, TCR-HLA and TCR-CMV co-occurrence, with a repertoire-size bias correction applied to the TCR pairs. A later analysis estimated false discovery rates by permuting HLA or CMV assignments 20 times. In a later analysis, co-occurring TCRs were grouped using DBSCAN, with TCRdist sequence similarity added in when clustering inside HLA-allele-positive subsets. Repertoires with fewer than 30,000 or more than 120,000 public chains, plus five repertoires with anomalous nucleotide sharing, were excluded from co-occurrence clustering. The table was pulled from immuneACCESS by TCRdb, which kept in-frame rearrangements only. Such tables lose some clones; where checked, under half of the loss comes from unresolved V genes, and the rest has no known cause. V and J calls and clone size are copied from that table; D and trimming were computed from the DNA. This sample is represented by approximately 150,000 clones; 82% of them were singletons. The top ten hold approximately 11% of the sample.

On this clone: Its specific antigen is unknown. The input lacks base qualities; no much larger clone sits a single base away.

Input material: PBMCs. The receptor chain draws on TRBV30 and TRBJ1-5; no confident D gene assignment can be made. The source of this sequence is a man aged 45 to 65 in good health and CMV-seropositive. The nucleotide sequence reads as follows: TGTGCCTGGAGTGTCGGGGAAAATCAGCCCCAGCATTTT. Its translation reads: CAWSVGENQPQHF.